The 7 T cell receptor beta chains in this list originate from one sample, sequenced in a study of T cells in Graves' hyperthyroidism and ophthalmopathy. RNA transcripts served as the template for amplifying TCR beta CDR3 regions. When the TCR CDR3 underwent first-round RT-PCR, the HTBI primer set was used. One entry per CDR3 protein results from TCRdb running MiXCR on the multiplex PCR reads. Among roughly 400,000 distinct CDR3 sequences, about a sixth were seen once, and the ten largest hold 28%. The sequenced sample consisted of blood. The origin of the receptors is a woman aged 18-29 years with Graves' hyperthyroidism that later progressed to Graves' ophthalmopathy.

This rearrangement joins TRBV12-5 to TRBJ1-2; D remains unclear. Trimming took 8 bases from V and 8 from J, leaving 12 bases between them. The CDR3 sequence is 11 residues long. CDR1 LGHNT and CDR2 FRNRAP come from the germline V gene. The CDR3 DNA follows: TGTGCTAGTTCTCAAGGCGAGGGCTACACCTTC. Translated: CASSQGEGYTF.

This clonotype was seen many times. The V gene is TRBV19, the J gene TRBJ2-1, with D perhaps given as TRBD1 or TRBD2 (6 bases each). The CDR3 has 13 residues. Trimming left V 7 bases short and J 5 bases short, with 12 bases between. The V gene's germline CDR1 is LNHDA and CDR2 SQIVND (reference sequence). CDR3 residues: CASTNGGHNEQFF. The CDR3 region has the DNA TGTGCCAGTACCAATGGGGGGCACAATGAGCAGTTCTTC.

This clonotype showed up many times. This chain links TRBV4-3 with TRBJ2-3; 8 bases align to TRBD1. V shed 0 bases, J shed 6 bases, and the junction held 5 bases outside the gene matches. The CDR3 has 15 residues. Per the germline V gene, CDR1 is LGHNA and CDR2 is YSLEER. The CDR3 sequence: CASSQEDRVWDTQYF. In DNA, the CDR3 is TGCGCCAGCAGCCAAGAGGACAGGGTTTGGGATACGCAGTATTTT.

This clonotype was seen ten or more times. The chain couples TRBV27 to TRBJ2-7, with TRBD1 identical over 10 bases. Germline V gene data show CDR1 as MNHEY and CDR2 as SMNVEV (reference sequence). There are 15 residues in the CDR3. V lost 5 bases and J lost 0; bases outside the gene matches: 4. The CDR3 loop reads CASSDRGLRSYEQYF. In DNA form, the CDR3 reads TGTGCCAGCAGTGACAGGGGGCTTCGCTCCTACGAGCAGTACTTC.

This clonotype was seen repeatedly, ten times or more. This chain links TRBV29-1 with TRBJ2-1, with TRBD2 matching over 15 bases. This CDR3 is built from 14 residues. After removal of 7 bases from V and 5 bases from J, the junction contained 3 bases not matched to a gene. Germline CDR1 and CDR2: SQVTM and ANQGSEA. CDR3 bases: TGCAGCGCTTGGACTAGCGGGAGGGACAATGAGCAGTTCTTC. Amino acid sequence: CSAWTSGRDNEQFF.

This clonotype was recorded at least ten times. The CDR3: CASSYGGNPNYGYTF. CDR3 DNA: TGTGCCAGCAGTTATGGCGGAAACCCTAACTATGGCTACACCTTC. The rearrangement links TRBV6-2 or TRBV6-3 to TRBJ1-2, with D hard to call. V was cut by 3 bases and J by 0 bases, with 11 bases left in between. The germline V gene encodes CDR1 MNHEY and CDR2 SVGEGT. The CDR3 sequence is 15 residues long.

In its sample, this clonotype was seen a few times. V and J are TRBV27 and TRBJ2-7; 9 positions match TRBD1. The CDR3 is 15 residues long. Per germline, CDR1 MNHEY and CDR2 SMNVEV (reference sequence). The junction had 9 bases not matched to a gene; V was cut back by 6 bases and J by 3 bases. CDR3 sequence (DNA): TGTGCCAGCAGCCTAGACGGACAGGGGAGCTACGAGCAGTACTTC. This gives the protein CASSLDGQGSYEQYF.